The sample holds many counts of the clone carrying this TCR beta chain. The antigen is unknown. These data belong to a study of early T cells in non-severe SARS-CoV-2 infection. At the level of the study: From unsorted whole blood, bulk RNA was sequenced, and the chains remained unpaired.

Notes on the study in general: VDJdb matching, biased toward anti-spike CD8 responses, missed private and CD4 specificities.

Germline CDR1 reads SGHTA; CDR2 reads FQGNSA. Trimming took 0 bases from V and 0 from J, leaving 12 bases between them. The CDR3 runs to 16 residues. Unique molecular identifiers (one per individual cDNA molecule) were attached. TCRdb processed the 5' RACE reads anew with MiXCR; each CDR3 protein has one entry. The repertoire holds 60,000 or so distinct CDR3 sequences, with around 12% as singletons. This TCR was sampled from an adult who was a healthcare worker with PCR-confirmed SARS-CoV-2 infection or an uninfected control (not recorded which). The sample taken for sequencing was whole blood. The chain carries TRBV7-2 and TRBJ2-7, with D tentatively TRBD1 or TRBD2 (6 bases each). CDR3 DNA: TGTGCCAGCAGCTTAGCGGGGGGCCCGAGCTCCTACGAGCAGTACTTC. It codes for CASSLAGGPSSYEQYF. The variable domain in full, with the rest retrieved from reference TRBV7-2 and TRBJ2-7, is GAGVSQSPSNKVTEKGKDVELRCDPISGHTALYWYRQSLGQGLEFLIYFQGNSAPDKSGLPSDRFSAERTGGSVSTLTIQRTQQEDSAVYLCASSLAGGPSSYEQYFGPGTRLTVT.